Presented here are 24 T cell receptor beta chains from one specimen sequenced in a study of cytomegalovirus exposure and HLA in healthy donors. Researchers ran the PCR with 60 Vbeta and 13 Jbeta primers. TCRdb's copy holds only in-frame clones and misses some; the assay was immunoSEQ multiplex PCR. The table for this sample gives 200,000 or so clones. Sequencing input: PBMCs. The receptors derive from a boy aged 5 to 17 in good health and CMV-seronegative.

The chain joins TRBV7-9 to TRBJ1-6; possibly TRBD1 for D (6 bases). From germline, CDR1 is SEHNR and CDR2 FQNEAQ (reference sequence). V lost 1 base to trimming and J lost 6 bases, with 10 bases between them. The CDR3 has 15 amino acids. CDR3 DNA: TGTGCCAGCAGCTTAGAGGGGGTGACTAATTCACCCCTCCACTTT. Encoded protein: CASSLEGVTNSPLHF.

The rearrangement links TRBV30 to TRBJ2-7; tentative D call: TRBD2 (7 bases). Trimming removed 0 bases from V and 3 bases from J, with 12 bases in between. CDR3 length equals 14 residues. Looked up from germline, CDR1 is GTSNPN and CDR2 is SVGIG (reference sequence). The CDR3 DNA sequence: TGTGCCTGGAGTGTAAGGGGGGGCATCTACGAGCAGTACTTC. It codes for CAWSVRGGIYEQYF.

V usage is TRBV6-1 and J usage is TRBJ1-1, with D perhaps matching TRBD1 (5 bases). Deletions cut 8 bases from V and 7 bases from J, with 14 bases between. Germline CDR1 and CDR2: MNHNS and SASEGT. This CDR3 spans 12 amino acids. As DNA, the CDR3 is TGTGCCAGCTTACCAGGGTTCCTTGAAGCTTTCTTT. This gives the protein CASLPGFLEAFF.

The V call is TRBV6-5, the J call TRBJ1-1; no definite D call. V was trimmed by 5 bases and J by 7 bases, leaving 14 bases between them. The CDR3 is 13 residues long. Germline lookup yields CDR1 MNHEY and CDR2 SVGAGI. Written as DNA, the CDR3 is TGTGCCAGCAGTGTTCACCCCTACAGTGAAGCTTTCTTT. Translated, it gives CASSVHPYSEAFF.

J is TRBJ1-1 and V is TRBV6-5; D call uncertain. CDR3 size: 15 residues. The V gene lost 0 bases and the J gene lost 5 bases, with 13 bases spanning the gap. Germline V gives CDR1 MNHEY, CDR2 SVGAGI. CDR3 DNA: TGTGCCAGCAGTTACTCTCCACTAAGGAGGACTGAAGCTTTCTTT. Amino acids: CASSYSPLRRTEAFF.

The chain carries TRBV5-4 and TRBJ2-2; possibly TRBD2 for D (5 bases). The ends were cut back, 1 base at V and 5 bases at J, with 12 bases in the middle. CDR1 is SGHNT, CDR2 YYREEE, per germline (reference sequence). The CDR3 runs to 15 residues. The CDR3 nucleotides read TGTGCCAGCAGCTTGAGGGCTAGCAGGACCGGGGAGCTGTTTTTT. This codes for CASSLRASRTGELFF. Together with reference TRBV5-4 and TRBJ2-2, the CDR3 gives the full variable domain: ETGVTQSPTHLIKTRGQQVTLRCSSQSGHNTVSWYQQALGQGPQFIFQYYREEENGRGNFPPRFSGLQFPNYSSELNVNALELDDSALYLCASSLRASRTGELFFGEGSRLTVL.

CDR3 nucleotide sequence: TGTGCCAGCAGTCGGGGGGAGGGTTGGACTGAAGCTTTCTTT. Its translation is CASSRGEGWTEAFF. The V gene is TRBV6-5, the J gene TRBJ1-1; a weak D match, TRBD1 (5 bases). The CDR3 sequence is 14 residues long. V was cut by 5 bases and J by 5 bases, with 15 bases left in between. Germline CDR1 and CDR2: MNHEY and SVGAGI.

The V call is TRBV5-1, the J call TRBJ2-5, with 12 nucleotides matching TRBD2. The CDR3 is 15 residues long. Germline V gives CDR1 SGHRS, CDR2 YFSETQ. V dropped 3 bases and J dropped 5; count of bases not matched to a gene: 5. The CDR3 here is CASSSATSGGETQYF. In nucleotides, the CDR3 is TGCGCCAGCAGCTCGGCTACTAGCGGGGGGGAGACCCAGTACTTC.

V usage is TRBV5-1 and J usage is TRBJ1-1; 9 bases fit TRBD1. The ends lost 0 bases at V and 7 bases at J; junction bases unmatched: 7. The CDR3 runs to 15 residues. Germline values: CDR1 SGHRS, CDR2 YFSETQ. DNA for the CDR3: TGCGCCAGCAGCTTGGTGACAGGGGGGTTCGGTGAAGCTTTCTTT. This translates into CASSLVTGGFGEAFF.

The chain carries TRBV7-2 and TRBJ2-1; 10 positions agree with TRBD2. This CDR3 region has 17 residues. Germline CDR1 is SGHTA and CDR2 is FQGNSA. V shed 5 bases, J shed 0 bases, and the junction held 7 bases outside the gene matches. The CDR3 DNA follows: TGTGCCAGCAGCCATAGCGGGGGGCTGAGCTCCTACAATGAGCAGTTCTTC. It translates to CASSHSGGLSSYNEQFF.

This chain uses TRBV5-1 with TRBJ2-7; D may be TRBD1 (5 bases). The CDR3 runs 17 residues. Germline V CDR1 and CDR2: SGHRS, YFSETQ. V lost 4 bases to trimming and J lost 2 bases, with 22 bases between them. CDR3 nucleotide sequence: TGCGCCAGCAGCCAGGTGGTGTCGGACAATCTTGCCTACGAGCAGTACTTC. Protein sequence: CASSQVVSDNLAYEQYF.

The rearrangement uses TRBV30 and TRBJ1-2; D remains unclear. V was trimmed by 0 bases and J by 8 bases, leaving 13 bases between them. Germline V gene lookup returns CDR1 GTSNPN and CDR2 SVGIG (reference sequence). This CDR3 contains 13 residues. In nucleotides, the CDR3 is TGTGCCTGGAGTGTACCTTCGGGTAGGGGCTACACCTTC. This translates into CAWSVPSGRGYTF.

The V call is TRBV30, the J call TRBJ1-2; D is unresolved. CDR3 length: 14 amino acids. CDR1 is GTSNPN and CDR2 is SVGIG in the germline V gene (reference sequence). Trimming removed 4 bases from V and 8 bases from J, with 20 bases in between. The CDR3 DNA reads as TGTGCCTGGATGGCCCCACGGACTCTGCGGGGCTACACCTTC. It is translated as CAWMAPRTLRGYTF.

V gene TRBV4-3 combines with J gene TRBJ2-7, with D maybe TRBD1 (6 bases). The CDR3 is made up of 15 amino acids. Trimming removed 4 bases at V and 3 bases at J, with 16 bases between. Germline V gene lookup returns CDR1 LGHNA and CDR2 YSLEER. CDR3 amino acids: CASSPNGNRDYEQYF. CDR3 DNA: TGCGCCAGCAGCCCCAACGGGAACAGGGACTACGAGCAGTACTTC.

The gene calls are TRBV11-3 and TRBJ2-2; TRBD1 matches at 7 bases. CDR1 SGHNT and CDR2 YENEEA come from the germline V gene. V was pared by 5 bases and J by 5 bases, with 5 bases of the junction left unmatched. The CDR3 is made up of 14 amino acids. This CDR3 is CASSQGTATGELFF. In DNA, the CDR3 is TGTGCCAGCAGCCAAGGGACAGCAACCGGGGAGCTGTTTTTT. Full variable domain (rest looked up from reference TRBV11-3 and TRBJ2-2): EAGVVQSPRYKIIEKKQPVAFWCNPISGHNTLYWYLQNLGQGPELLIRYENEEAVDDSQLPKDRFSAERLKGVDSTLKIQPAELGDSAVYLCASSQGTATGELFFGEGSRLTVL.

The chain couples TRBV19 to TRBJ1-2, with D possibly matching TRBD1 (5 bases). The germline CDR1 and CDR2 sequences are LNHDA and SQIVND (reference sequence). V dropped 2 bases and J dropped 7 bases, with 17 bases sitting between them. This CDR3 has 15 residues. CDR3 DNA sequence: TGTGCCAGTAGTATATTGCGTCGGGCAGGGATTGGCTACACCTTC. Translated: CASSILRRAGIGYTF.

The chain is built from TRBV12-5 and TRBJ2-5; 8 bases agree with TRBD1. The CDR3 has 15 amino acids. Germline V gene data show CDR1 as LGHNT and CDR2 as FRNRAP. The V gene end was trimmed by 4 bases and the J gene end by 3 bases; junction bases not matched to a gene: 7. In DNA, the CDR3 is TGTGCTAGTGGTTCCGAAGTGGGACAGGAAGAGACCCAGTACTTC. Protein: CASGSEVGQEETQYF.

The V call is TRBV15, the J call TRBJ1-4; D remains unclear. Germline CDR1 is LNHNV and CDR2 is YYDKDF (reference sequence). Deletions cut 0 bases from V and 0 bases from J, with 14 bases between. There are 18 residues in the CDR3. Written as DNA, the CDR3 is TGTGCCACCAGCAGAGAAGCACCAGGCCCGGCAACTAATGAAAAACTGTTTTTT. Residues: CATSREAPGPATNEKLFF.

CDR3 bases: TGTGCCAGCAGTGAATTGAGGAGGCAGAGACACTACACAGATACGCAGTATTTT. Translated, it gives CASSELRRQRHYTDTQYF. The chain combines TRBV6-1 with TRBJ2-3, with D possibly TRBD2 on 5 matching bases. The length of the CDR3 is 18 residues. Trimming took 2 bases from V and 2 from J, leaving 20 bases between them. Per the germline V gene, CDR1 is MNHNS and CDR2 is SASEGT.

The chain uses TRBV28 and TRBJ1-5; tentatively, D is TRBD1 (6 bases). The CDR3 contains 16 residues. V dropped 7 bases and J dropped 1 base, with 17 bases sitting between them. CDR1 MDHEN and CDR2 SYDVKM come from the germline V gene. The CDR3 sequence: CASTRGGAWSNQPQHF. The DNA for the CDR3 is TGTGCCAGCACAAGGGGGGGGGCGTGGAGCAATCAGCCCCAGCATTTT.

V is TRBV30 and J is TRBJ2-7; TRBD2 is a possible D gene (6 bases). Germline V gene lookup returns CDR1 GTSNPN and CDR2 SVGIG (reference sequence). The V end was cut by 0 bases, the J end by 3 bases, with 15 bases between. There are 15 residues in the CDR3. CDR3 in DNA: TGTGCCTGGAGTGTCGGGGGAACAGGCTTCTACGAGCAGTACTTC. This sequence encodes CAWSVGGTGFYEQYF.

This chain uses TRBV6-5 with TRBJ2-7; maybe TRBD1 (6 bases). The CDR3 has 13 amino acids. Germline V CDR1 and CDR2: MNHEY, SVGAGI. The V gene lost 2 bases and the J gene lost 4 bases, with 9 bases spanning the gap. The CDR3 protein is CASSYATGYEQYF. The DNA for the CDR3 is TGTGCCAGCAGTTACGCAACAGGGTACGAGCAGTACTTC.

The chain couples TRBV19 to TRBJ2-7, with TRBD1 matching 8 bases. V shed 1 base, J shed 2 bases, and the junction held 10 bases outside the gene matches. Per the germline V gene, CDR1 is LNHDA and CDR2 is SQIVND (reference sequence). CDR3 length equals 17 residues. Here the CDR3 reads CASSIAPGTGATYEQYF. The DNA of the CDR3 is TGTGCCAGTAGTATAGCGCCCGGGACAGGTGCCACCTACGAGCAGTACTTC.

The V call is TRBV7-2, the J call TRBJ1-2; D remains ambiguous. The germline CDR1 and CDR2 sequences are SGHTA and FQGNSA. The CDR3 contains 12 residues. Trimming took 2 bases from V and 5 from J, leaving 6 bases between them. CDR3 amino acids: CASSLTGYGYTF. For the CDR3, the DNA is TGTGCCAGCAGCTTAACGGGGTATGGCTACACCTTC.